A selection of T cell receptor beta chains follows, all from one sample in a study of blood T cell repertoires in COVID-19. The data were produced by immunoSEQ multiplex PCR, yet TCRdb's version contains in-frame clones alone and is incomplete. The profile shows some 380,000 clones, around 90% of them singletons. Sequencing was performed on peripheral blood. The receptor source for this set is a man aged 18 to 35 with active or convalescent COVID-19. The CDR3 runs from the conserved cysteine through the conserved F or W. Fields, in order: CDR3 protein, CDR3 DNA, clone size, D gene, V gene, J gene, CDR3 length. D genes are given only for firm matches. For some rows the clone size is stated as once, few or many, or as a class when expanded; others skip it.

CDR3: CASSAGLYGYTF
DNA: TGTGCCAGCAGCGCCGGGTTGTATGGCTACACCTTC
size: .
D: .
V: TRBV7-9
J: TRBJ1-2
length: 12

CDR3: CASVRVGGEKLFF
DNA: TGTGCCAGCGTCCGCGTGGGGGGAGAAAAACTGTTTTTT
size: .
D: .
V: TRBV11-2
J: TRBJ1-4
length: 13

CDR3: CASSLDLAGGRETQYF
DNA: TGTGCCAGCAGCTTGGACCTAGCGGGGGGGCGGGAGACCCAGTACTTC
size: .
D: TRBD2
V: TRBV7-2
J: TRBJ2-5
length: 16

CDR3: CASSLAARGGTYNEQFF
DNA: TGTGCCAGCAGCTTAGCTGCACGGGGCGGGACCTACAATGAGCAGTTCTTC
size: .
D: .
V: TRBV7-3
J: TRBJ2-1
length: 17

CDR3: CASSVGGDRELFF
DNA: TGTGCCAGCAGCGTAGGGGGGGACCGGGAGCTGTTTTTT
size: few
D: .
V: TRBV9
J: TRBJ2-2
length: 13

CDR3: CASSIGLTGVDGYTF
DNA: TGTGCCAGTAGTATAGGCCTGACAGGGGTCGATGGCTACACCTTC
size: .
D: TRBD1
V: TRBV19
J: TRBJ1-2
length: 15

CDR3: CASSFDRLAGGLSYEQYF
DNA: TGTGCCAGCAGTTTCGATCGACTAGCGGGGGGGCTATCCTACGAGCAGTACTTC
size: .
D: TRBD2
V: TRBV27
J: TRBJ2-7
length: 18

CDR3: CASSSPWGPTSSYNSPLHF
DNA: TGTGCCAGCAGCTCTCCCTGGGGGCCTACGAGCTCCTATAATTCACCCCTCCACTTT
size: .
D: .
V: TRBV11-2
J: TRBJ1-6
length: 19

CDR3: CASSDPAPLNTEAFF
DNA: TGTGCCAGCAGTGACCCAGCGCCTCTAAACACTGAAGCTTTCTTT
size: .
D: .
V: TRBV6-1
J: TRBJ1-1
length: 15

CDR3: CASSYRDGGASYEQYF
DNA: TGTGCCAGCAGCTATCGGGATGGGGGGGCCTCCTACGAGCAGTACTTC
size: .
D: .
V: TRBV14
J: TRBJ2-7
length: 16

CDR3: CASSPMISGTNTGELFF
DNA: TGTGCCAGCTCACCAATGATTAGCGGGACGAACACCGGGGAGCTGTTTTTT
size: .
D: TRBD2
V: TRBV18
J: TRBJ2-2
length: 17

CDR3: CASSMGQGGGYTF
DNA: TGTGCCAGCAGCATGGGACAGGGTGGCGGCTACACCTTC
size: .
D: TRBD1
V: TRBV6-5
J: TRBJ1-2
length: 13

CDR3: CASSSHGTVVELFF
DNA: TGTGCCAGCAGTTCCCACGGGACAGTCGTCGAACTGTTTTTT
size: .
D: TRBD1
V: TRBV27
J: TRBJ1-4
length: 14

CDR3: CASSQRPSGESSYNEQFF
DNA: TGTGCCAGCAGCCAGCGTCCTAGCGGGGAGAGCTCCTACAATGAGCAGTTCTTC
size: .
D: TRBD2
V: TRBV7-2
J: TRBJ2-1
length: 18

CDR3: CASSLTPYTDTQYF
DNA: TGTGCCAGCAGTTTAACACCGTACACAGATACGCAGTATTTT
size: .
D: .
V: TRBV27
J: TRBJ2-3
length: 14

CDR3: CASSQGDSPSTDTQYF
DNA: TGCGCCAGCAGCCAAGGGGACAGTCCTAGCACAGATACGCAGTATTTT
size: .
D: TRBD1
V: TRBV4-3
J: TRBJ2-3
length: 16

CDR3: CASSEGVRVTYEQYF
DNA: TGTGCCAGCAGTGAAGGTGTCAGGGTCACCTACGAGCAGTACTTC
size: .
D: .
V: TRBV2
J: TRBJ2-7
length: 15

CDR3: CASSLRSSGGSGYTF
DNA: TGTGCCAGCAGCTTGCGGTCATCAGGGGGCAGTGGCTACACCTTC
size: .
D: TRBD1
V: TRBV5-6
J: TRBJ1-2
length: 15

CDR3: CAISIGTGNNQPQHF
DNA: TGTGCCATCAGTATCGGGACAGGGAACAATCAGCCCCAGCATTTT
size: .
D: TRBD1
V: TRBV10-3
J: TRBJ1-5
length: 15

CDR3: CASSRTGEGGYTF
DNA: TGTGCCAGCAGTCGGACAGGGGAGGGAGGCTACACCTTC
size: .
D: TRBD1
V: TRBV6-5
J: TRBJ1-2
length: 13

CDR3: CASSPYGVTGATGELFF
DNA: TGTGCCAGCAGCCCCTACGGGGTGACAGGGGCCACCGGGGAGCTGTTTTTT
size: .
D: TRBD1
V: TRBV4-2
J: TRBJ2-2
length: 17

CDR3: CASRRRTGVAGGYTQYF
DNA: TGTGCCAGCAGACGCCGGACAGGGGTTGCGGGAGGATATACGCAGTATTTT
size: once
D: .
V: TRBV7-2
J: TRBJ2-3
length: 17

CDR3: CASVKAGSGSGANVLTF
DNA: TGTGCCAGCGTCAAGGCGGGTAGCGGTTCTGGGGCCAACGTCCTGACTTTC
size: .
D: .
V: TRBV7-3
J: TRBJ2-6
length: 17

CDR3: CATSRGLGTYEQYF
DNA: TGTGCCACCAGCAGGGGCTTGGGTACCTACGAGCAGTACTTC
size: .
D: .
V: TRBV15
J: TRBJ2-7
length: 14

CDR3: CASYKTGNYGYTF
DNA: TGTGCCAGCTACAAGACAGGGAACTATGGCTACACCTTC
size: .
D: TRBD1
V: TRBV6-6
J: TRBJ1-2
length: 13

CDR3: CASSLRGLSNQPQHF
DNA: TGTGCCAGCAGTTTAAGGGGTTTGAGCAATCAGCCCCAGCATTTT
size: .
D: .
V: TRBV28
J: TRBJ1-5
length: 15

CDR3: CASSGGRSNRFDEQYF
DNA: TGTGCCAGCAGCGGGGGCAGGAGTAATCGATTCGACGAGCAGTACTTC
size: .
D: .
V: TRBV5-6
J: TRBJ2-7
length: 16

CDR3: CASSLVLLARVDNEQFF
DNA: TGTGCCAGCAGCCTGGTGTTACTAGCGCGTGTGGATAATGAGCAGTTCTTC
size: .
D: TRBD2
V: TRBV7-2
J: TRBJ2-1
length: 17

CDR3: CASSLYRDRTDTQYF
DNA: TGTGCCAGCAGCTTGTACAGGGATCGCACAGATACGCAGTATTTT
size: .
D: .
V: TRBV5-4
J: TRBJ2-3
length: 15